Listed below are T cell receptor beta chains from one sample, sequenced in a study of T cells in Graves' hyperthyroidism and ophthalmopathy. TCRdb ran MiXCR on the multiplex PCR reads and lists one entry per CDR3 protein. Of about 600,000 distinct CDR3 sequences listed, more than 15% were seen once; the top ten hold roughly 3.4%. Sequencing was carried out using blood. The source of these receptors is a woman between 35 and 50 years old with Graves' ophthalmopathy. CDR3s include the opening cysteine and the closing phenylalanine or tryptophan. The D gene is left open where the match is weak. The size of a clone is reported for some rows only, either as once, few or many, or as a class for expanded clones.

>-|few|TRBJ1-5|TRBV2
CASSVFRNQPQHF
TGTGCCAGCAGTGTTTTCCGGAATCAGCCCCAGCATTTT
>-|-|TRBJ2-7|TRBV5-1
CASSPEPGAPSYEQYF
TGCGCCAGTAGTCCTGAACCAGGGGCACCATCCTACGAGCAGTACTTC
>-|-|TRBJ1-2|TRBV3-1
CASSHRGGRDYGYTF
TGTGCCAGCAGCCACCGGGGGGGGCGCGACTATGGCTACACCTTC
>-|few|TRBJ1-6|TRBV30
CAWKQGLHNSPLHF
TGTGCCTGGAAGCAGGGGCTACATAATTCACCCCTCCACTTT
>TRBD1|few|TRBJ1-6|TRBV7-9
CASSLVAGTVVGSPLHF
TGTGCCAGCAGCTTAGTGGCCGGGACAGTCGTAGGTTCACCCCTCCACTTT
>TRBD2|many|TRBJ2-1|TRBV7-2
CASSSAGGPGEQFF
TGTGCCAGCAGCTCAGCGGGGGGGCCCGGGGAGCAGTTCTTC
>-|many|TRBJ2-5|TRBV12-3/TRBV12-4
CASSPPPGQLAETQYF
TGTGCCAGCAGTCCGCCCCCGGGCCAACTCGCCGAGACCCAGTACTTC
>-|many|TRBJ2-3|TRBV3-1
CASSRQAVLSTDTQYF
TGTGCCAGCAGCCGTCAAGCGGTCCTCAGCACAGATACGCAGTATTTT
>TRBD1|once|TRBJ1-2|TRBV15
CATSRGWTGENGYTF
TGTGCCACCAGCAGAGGCTGGACAGGGGAAAATGGCTACACCTTC
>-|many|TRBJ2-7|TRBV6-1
CASSTLGRGYEQYF
TGTGCCAGCAGTACCCTGGGGAGGGGGTACGAGCAGTACTTC
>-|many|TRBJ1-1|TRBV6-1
CASSEQGSTEAFF
TGTGCCAGCAGTGAGCAGGGGAGTACTGAAGCTTTCTTT
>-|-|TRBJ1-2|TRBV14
CASSHTRSYGYTF
TGTGCCAGCAGCCATACGAGGTCCTATGGCTACACCTTC
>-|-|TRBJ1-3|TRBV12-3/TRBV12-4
CASSPETGYAGNTIYF
TGTGCCAGCAGTCCGGAAACAGGGTATGCTGGAAACACCATATATTTT
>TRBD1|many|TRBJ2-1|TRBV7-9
CASSLGGQGRTEQFF
TGTGCCAGCAGCTTAGGCGGACAGGGAAGGACTGAGCAGTTCTTC
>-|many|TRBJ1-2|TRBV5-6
CASSLRGGYGYTF
TGTGCCAGCAGCTTGCGGGGGGGCTATGGCTACACCTTC
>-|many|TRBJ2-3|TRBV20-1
CSASRYRGTDTQYF
TGCAGTGCTAGTAGGTACCGGGGCACAGATACGCAGTATTTT
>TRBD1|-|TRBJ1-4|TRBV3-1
CASSLLLGTGSGEKLFF
TGTGCCAGCAGCCTCTTACTCGGGACAGGGAGTGGTGAAAAACTGTTTTTT
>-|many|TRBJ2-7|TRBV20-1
CSARGDGRNEQYF
TGCAGTGCTAGAGGGGACGGGAGAAACGAGCAGTACTTC
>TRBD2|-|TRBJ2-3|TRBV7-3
CASSPGALAGADTQYF
TGTGCCAGCAGCCCCGGCGCACTAGCGGGAGCAGATACGCAGTATTTT
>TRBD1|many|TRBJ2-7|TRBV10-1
CASSESVGQGADEQYF
TGCGCCAGCAGTGAGAGTGTGGGACAGGGTGCCGACGAGCAGTACTTC
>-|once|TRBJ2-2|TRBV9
CASSVVGGTGELFF
TGTGCCAGCAGCGTAGTTGGGGGAACCGGGGAGCTGTTTTTT
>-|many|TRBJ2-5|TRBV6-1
CASSRSGWETQYF
TGTGCCAGCAGTCGATCAGGTTGGGAGACCCAGTACTTC
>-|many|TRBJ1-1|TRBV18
CASSPTTEQNTEAFF
TGTGCCAGCTCACCGACCACCGAACAGAACACTGAAGCTTTCTTT
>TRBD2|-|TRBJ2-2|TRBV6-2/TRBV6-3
CASTGLAGVTGELFF
TGTGCCAGCACTGGACTAGCGGGAGTTACCGGGGAGCTGTTTTTT
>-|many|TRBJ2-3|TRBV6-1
CASSERGPLGDTQYF
TGTGCCAGCAGTGAGCGGGGACCCTTGGGAGATACGCAGTATTTT
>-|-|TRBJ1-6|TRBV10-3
CAISGGGGSPLHF
TGTGCCATCAGTGGGGGGGGTGGATCACCCCTCCACTTT
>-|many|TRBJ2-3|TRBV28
CASKGPTDTQYF
TGTGCCAGCAAGGGGCCGACAGATACGCAGTATTTT
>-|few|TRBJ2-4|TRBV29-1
CSVVLMLAKNIQYF
TGCAGCGTTGTCTTAATGCTAGCCAAAAACATTCAGTACTTC
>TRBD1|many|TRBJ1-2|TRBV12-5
CASGTTGAYGYTF
TGTGCTAGTGGTACAACAGGGGCCTATGGCTACACCTTC
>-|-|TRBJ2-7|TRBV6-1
CASSSDTAGHYEQYF
TGTGCCAGCAGTTCAGACACAGCGGGTCACTACGAGCAGTACTTC
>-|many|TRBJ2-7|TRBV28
CASNPGLIKGEQYF
TGTGCCAGCAACCCCGGGCTGATAAAAGGGGAGCAGTACTTC
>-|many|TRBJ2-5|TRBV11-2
CASSLVTETQYF
TGTGCCAGCAGCTTAGTTACGGAGACCCAGTACTTC
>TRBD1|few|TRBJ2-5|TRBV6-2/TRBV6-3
CASSLSGTGITQYF
TGTGCCAGCAGTTTGTCCGGGACAGGGATTACCCAGTACTTC
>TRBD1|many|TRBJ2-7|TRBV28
CASSLSGQVVNEQYF
TGTGCCAGCAGTTTATCTGGACAGGTGGTTAACGAGCAGTACTTC
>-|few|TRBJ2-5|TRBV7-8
CASSRSWGEQETQYF
TGTGCCAGCAGCAGGTCCTGGGGGGAACAAGAGACCCAGTACTTC
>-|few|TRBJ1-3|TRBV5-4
CASSGVSGNTIYF
TGTGCCAGCAGCGGAGTCTCTGGAAACACCATATATTTT
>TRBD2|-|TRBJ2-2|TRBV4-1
CASSLWTSGRANTGELFF
TGCGCCAGCAGCCTTTGGACTAGCGGGAGGGCGAACACCGGGGAGCTGTTTTTT
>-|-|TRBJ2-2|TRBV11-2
CASSLLRGGTGELFF
TGTGCCAGCAGCTTACTCCGGGGCGGCACCGGGGAGCTGTTTTTT
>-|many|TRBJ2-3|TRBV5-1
CASSEKDTQYF
TGCGCCAGCAGTGAAAAGGATACGCAGTATTTT
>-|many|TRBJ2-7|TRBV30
CAWTPGSPYEQYF
TGTGCCTGGACCCCGGGATCGCCTTACGAGCAGTACTTC
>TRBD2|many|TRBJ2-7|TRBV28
CASSLVLAGRDEQYF
TGTGCCAGCAGTTTAGTCCTAGCGGGACGGGACGAGCAGTACTTC
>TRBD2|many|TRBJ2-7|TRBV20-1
CSARDLRTSVEQYF
TGCAGTGCTAGAGACTTAAGGACTAGCGTCGAGCAGTACTTC
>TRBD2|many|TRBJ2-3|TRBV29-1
CSVLLGVAGGKQYF
TGCAGCGTCCTACTCGGGGTAGCGGGAGGAAAGCAGTATTTT
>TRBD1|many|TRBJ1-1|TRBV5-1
CASSARQGGNTEAFF
TGCGCCAGCAGCGCTAGACAGGGGGGGAACACTGAAGCTTTCTTT
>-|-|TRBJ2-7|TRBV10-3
CAISEAPGSTDEQYF
TGTGCCATCAGTGAAGCACCTGGATCGACGGACGAGCAGTACTTC
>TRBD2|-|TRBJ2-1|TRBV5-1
CASQLSSGSVDNEQFF
TGCGCCAGCCAGCTATCTAGCGGGAGTGTGGACAATGAGCAGTTCTTC
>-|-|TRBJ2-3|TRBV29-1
CSAMRQSLSTDTQYF
TGCAGCGCCATGAGACAGAGCCTTAGCACAGATACGCAGTATTTT